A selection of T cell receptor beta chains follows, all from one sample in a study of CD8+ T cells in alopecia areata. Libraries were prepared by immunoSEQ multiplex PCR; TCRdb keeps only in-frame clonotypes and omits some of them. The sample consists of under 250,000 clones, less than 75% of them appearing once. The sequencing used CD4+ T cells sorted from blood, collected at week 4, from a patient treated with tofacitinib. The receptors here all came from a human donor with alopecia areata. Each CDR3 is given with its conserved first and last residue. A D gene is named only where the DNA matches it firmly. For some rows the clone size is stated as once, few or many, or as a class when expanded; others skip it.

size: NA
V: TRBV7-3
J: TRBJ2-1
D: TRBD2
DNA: TGTGCCAGCAGCCCCGCTAGCGGGGGGCTATACAATGAGCAGTTCTTC
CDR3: CASSPASGGLYNEQFF

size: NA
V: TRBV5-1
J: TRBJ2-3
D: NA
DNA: TGCGCCAGCAGCCCTGGGACCGACGGGCGGGGCACAGATACGCAGTATTTT
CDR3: CASSPGTDGRGTDTQYF

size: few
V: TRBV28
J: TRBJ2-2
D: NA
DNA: TGTGCCAGCAGTTTTGAGGGGCAGCACACCGGGGAGCTGTTTTTT
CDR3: CASSFEGQHTGELFF

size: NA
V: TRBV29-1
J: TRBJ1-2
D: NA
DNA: TGCAGCGCCGACAAGGGGAGGAATAACTATGGCTACACCTTC
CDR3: CSADKGRNNYGYTF

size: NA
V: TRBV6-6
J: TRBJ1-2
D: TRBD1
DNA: TGTGCCATCAGTGACAGGGGGGAAGGCTACACCTTC
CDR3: CAISDRGEGYTF

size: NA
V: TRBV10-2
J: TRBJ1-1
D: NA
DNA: TGCGCCAGCAGTGAGACTGGGAGGGCCCTCACTGAAGCTTTCTTT
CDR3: CASSETGRALTEAFF

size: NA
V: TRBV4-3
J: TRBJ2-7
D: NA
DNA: TGCGCCAGCAGCCAAGATCTCCTTAGTACTAGGAACTACGAGCAGTACTTC
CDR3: CASSQDLLSTRNYEQYF

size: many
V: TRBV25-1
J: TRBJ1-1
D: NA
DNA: TGTGCCAGCAGTCTAGCGAACACTGAAGCTTTCTTT
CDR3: CASSLANTEAFF

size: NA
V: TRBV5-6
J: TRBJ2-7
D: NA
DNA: TGTGCCAGCAGCCCGCGCGGCGCGTTCGAGTACTTC
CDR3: CASSPRGAFEYF

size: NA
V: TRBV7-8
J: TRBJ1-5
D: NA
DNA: TGTGCCAGCAGCCAACCTCGGACGGACCCCGGCAATCAGCCCCAGCATTTT
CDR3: CASSQPRTDPGNQPQHF

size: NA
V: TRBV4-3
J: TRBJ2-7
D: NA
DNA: TGCGCCAGCAGCCAAGAGGTGGGATCTGGTTACGAGCAGTACTTC
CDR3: CASSQEVGSGYEQYF

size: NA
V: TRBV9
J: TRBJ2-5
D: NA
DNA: TGTGCCAGCAGCCGCGACGAGACCCAGTACTTC
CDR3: CASSRDETQYF

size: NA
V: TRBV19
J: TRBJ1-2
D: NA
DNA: TGTGCCAGTAGTGTTCCGGGCTCCGCTTCCTATGGCTACACCTTC
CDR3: CASSVPGSASYGYTF

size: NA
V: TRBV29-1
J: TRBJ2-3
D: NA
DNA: TGCAGCGTTGTATACACAGGCAGATCAGATACGCAGTATTTT
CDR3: CSVVYTGRSDTQYF

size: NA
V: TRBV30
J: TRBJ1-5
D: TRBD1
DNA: TGTGCCTGGAGTCGGGACAGGGGTCAGCCCCAGCATTTT
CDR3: CAWSRDRGQPQHF

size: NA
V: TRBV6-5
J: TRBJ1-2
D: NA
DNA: TGTGCCAGCAGGGACACGGCCTCCTATGGCTACACCTTC
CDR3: CASRDTASYGYTF

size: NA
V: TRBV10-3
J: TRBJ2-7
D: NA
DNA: TGTGCCATCAGTGAGGGCAGTACCTACGAGCAGTACTTC
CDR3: CAISEGSTYEQYF

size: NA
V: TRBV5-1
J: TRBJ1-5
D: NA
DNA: TGCGCCAGCAGAATGGCGCCCCGAGGGTGGCCCCAGCATTTT
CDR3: CASRMAPRGWPQHF

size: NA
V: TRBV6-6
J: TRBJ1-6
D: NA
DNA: TGTGCCAGCAGCAAAGACAGGCGACCCCTCCACTTT
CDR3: CASSKDRRPLHF

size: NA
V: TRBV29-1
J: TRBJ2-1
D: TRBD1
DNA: TGCAGCGTTGAATGGGGGACAGGGTTGGATGAGCAGTTCTTC
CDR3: CSVEWGTGLDEQFF

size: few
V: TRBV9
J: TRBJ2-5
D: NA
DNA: TGTGCCAGCAGCGCTGGGTTGGAGACCCAGTACTTC
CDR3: CASSAGLETQYF

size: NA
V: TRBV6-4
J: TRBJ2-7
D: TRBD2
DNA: TGTGCCAGCAGTGACCCCTGGCGGGGGGCTAAATCATACGAGCAGTACTTC
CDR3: CASSDPWRGAKSYEQYF

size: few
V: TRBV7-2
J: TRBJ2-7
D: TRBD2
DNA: TGTGCCAGCCACGGACTAGCGGGGTGGGAGCAGTACTTC
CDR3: CASHGLAGWEQYF

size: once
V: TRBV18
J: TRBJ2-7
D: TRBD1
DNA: TGTGCCAGCTCGGTGGGACAGGGGTACGAGCAGTACTTC
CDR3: CASSVGQGYEQYF

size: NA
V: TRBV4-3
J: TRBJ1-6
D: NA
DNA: TGCGCCAGCAGCCAAGAGGGTTCACCCCTCCACTTT
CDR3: CASSQEGSPLHF

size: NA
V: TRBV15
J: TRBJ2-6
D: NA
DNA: TGTGCCACCAGCAGAGAGCGGGACAGAGGTAACGTCCTGACTTTC
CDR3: CATSRERDRGNVLTF

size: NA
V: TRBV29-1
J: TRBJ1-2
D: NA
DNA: TGCAGCGTTCGCTCCGACATCTATGGCTACACCTTC
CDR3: CSVRSDIYGYTF

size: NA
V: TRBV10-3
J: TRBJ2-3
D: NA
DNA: TGTGCCATCAGTGACCAAAGCACAGATACGCAGTATTTT
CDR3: CAISDQSTDTQYF

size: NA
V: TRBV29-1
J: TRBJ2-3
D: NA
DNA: TGCAGCGTTGCGGAAACAGATACGCAGTATTTT
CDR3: CSVAETDTQYF

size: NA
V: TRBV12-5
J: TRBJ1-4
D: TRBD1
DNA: TGTGCTAGTGGTTTGCAGGGGGAGGAAAAACTGTTTTTT
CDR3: CASGLQGEEKLFF

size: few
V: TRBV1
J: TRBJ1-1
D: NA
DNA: TGCACCAGCAGCCCCGACAGGAGGGACGAAGCTTTCTTT
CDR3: CTSSPDRRDEAFF

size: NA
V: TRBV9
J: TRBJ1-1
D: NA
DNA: TGTGCCAGCAGCGTCAGTACCCGGCAGCCTAGTTCGACTGAAGCTTTCTTT
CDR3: CASSVSTRQPSSTEAFF

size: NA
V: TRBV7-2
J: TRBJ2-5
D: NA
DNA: TGTGCCAGCAGCCGTACTAGTGGAGAGACCCAGTACTTC
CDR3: CASSRTSGETQYF

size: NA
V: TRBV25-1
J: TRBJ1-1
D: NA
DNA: TGTGCCAGCAGTGAGTACCGATCCGGGAAGGAAGCTTTCTTT
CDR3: CASSEYRSGKEAFF

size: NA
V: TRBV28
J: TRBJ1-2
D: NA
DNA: TGTGCCAGCAGTACAAACGGACAGAGAGGCTACACCTTC
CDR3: CASSTNGQRGYTF

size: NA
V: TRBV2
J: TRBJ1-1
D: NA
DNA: TGTGCCAGAACATTCCCAGGGGCTAACACTGAAGCTTTCTTT
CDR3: CARTFPGANTEAFF

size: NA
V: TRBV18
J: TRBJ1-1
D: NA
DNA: TGTGCCAGCTCCCATAGGGATGGCGGAGCTTTCTTT
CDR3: CASSHRDGGAFF

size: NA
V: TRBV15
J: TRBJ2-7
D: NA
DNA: TGTGCCACCAGCAGTTCTCTGGGGCAGTACTTC
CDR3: CATSSSLGQYF

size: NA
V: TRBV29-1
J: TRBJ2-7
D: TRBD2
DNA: TGCAGCGTTGAAAAACTAGCGGGGGGGAACGAGCAGTACTTC
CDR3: CSVEKLAGGNEQYF

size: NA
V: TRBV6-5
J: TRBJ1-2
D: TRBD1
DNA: TGTGCCTCCCGACAGGGAGGTTACTATGGCTACACCTTC
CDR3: CASRQGGYYGYTF

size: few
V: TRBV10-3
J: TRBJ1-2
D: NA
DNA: TGTGCCGTCGGGACACTCCCTGACTATGGCTACACCTTC
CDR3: CAVGTLPDYGYTF

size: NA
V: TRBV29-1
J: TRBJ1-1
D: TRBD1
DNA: TGCAGCGTTGAAAACAGGGGGAACACTGAAGCTTTCTTT
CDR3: CSVENRGNTEAFF

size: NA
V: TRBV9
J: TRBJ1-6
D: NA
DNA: TGTGCCAGCAGCGTAGGGAGGGGCGCGGATTCACCCCTCCACTTT
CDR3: CASSVGRGADSPLHF

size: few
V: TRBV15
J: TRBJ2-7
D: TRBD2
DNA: TGTGCCACCAGGAATAGCGGGGGCTACGAGCAGTACTTC
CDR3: CATRNSGGYEQYF

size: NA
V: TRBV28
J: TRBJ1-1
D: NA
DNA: TGTGCCAGCAGTCCCCTGAGAGGGACTGAAGCTTTCTTT
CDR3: CASSPLRGTEAFF

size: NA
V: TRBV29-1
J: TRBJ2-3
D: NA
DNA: TGCAGCGTTGAAGGACGGATGAGCACAGATACGCAGTATTTT
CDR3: CSVEGRMSTDTQYF

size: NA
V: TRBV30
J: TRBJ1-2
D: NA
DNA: TGTGCCTGGAGGAACAATGGCTACACCTTC
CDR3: CAWRNNGYTF

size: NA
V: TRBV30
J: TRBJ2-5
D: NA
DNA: TGTGCCTGGAGTACATCCGGGACAGAAGGAGGGGAGACCCAGTACTTC
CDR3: CAWSTSGTEGGETQYF

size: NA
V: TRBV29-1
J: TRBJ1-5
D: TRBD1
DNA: TGCAGCGTTGTGGGGGACAGCCTAAATCAGCCCCAGCATTTT
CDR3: CSVVGDSLNQPQHF

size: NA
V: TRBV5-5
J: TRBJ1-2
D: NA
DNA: TGTGCCAGCAGCTCACTGGGTAGTAACTATGGCTACACCTTC
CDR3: CASSSLGSNYGYTF